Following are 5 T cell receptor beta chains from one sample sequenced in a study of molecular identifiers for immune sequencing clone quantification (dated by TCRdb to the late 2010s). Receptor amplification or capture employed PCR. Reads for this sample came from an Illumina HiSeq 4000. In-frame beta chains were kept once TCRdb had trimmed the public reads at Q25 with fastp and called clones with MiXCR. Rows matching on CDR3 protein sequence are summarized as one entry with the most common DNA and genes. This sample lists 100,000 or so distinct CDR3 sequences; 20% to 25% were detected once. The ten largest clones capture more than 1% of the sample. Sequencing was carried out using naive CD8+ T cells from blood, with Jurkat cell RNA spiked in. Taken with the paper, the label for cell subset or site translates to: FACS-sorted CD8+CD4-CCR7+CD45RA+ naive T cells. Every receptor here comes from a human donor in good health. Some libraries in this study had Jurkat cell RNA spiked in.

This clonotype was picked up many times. The CDR3 region has the DNA TGCGCCAGCAGCCAAGACGCGTGGACCACAGATACGCAGTATTTT. As protein: CASSQDAWTTDTQYF. The rearrangement uses TRBV4-3 and TRBJ2-3; no reliable D call. V shed 0 bases and J shed 2 bases, with 9 bases lying between them. CDR1 and CDR2 from the germline V gene are LGHNA and YSLEER. The CDR3 contains 15 residues.

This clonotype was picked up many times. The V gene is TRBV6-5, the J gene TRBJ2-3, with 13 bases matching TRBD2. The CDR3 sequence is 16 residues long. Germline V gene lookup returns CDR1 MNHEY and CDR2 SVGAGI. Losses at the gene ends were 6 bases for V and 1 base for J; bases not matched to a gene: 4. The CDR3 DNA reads TGTGCCAGCAGACGACTAGCGGGGGGCCGCACAGATACGCAGTATTTT. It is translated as CASRRLAGGRTDTQYF.

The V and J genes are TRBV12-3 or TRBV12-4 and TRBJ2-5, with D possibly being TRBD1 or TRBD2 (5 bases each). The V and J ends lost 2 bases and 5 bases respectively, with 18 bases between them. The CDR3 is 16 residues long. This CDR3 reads CASSLFGSGSVETQYF. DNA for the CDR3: TGTGCCAGCAGTTTATTTGGGTCAGGGAGTGTGGAGACCCAGTACTTC.

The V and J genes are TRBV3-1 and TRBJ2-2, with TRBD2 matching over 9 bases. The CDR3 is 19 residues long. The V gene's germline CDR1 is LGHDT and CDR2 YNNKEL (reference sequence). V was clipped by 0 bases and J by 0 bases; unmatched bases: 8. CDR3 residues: CASSQDRLAVLPNTGELFF. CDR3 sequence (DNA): TGTGCCAGCAGCCAAGATAGACTAGCGGTATTACCGAACACCGGGGAGCTGTTTTTT.

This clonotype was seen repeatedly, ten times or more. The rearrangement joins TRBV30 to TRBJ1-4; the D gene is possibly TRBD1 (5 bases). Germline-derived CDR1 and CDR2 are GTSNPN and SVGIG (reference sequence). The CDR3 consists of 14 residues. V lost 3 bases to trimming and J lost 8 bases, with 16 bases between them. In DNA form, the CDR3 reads TGTGCCTGGAGGGGGGTCGGTCTCGGGGAAAAACTGTTTTTT. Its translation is CAWRGVGLGEKLFF.